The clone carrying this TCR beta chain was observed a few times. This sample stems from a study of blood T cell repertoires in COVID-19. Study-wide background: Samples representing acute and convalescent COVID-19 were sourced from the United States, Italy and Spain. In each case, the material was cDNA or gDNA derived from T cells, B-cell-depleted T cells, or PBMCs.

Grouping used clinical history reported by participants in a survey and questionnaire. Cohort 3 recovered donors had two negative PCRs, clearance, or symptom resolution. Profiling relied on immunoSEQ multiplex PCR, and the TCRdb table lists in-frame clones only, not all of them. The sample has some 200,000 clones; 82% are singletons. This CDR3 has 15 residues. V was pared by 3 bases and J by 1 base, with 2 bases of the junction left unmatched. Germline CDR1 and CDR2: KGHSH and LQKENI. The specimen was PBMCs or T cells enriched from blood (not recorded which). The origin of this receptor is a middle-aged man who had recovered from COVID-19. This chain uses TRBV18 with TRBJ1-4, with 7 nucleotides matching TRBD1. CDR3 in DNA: TGTGCCAGCTCACCCGGGACAGAAACTAATGAAAAACTGTTTTTT. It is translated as CASSPGTETNEKLFF.